The subject of this entry is one T cell receptor (beta chain). This sample is drawn from a study of blood T cell repertoires in COVID-19. In the study's own analysis: Amplification with reference gene primers provided the estimates of nucleated cell counts. Generated by immunoSEQ multiplex PCR, the TCRdb table keeps only in-frame clones and is missing some. The V and J calls and the clone size are those of that table, but D and trimming were determined from the DNA. The sample gives a few hundred thousand clones, 88% of which show up once; approximately 1.8% is in the top ten. Sample: peripheral blood. The TCR was taken from a man between 65 and 79 years old with acute or convalescent COVID-19.

As DNA, the CDR3 is TGTGCCAGCAGCTTAAACTACGCGGCTAGCGGGAGTAAACAGTTCTTC. As protein: CASSLNYAASGSKQFF. This chain links TRBV7-2 with TRBJ2-1; 10 nucleotides match TRBD2. The CDR3 spans 16 residues. Germline trimming cut 2 bases from V and 13 bases from J; bases unmatched to any gene: 14. Germline assignment: CDR1 SGHTA and CDR2 FQGNSA.